The clone carrying this TCR beta chain was detected a few times. Its antigen is currently unknown. For TCR, cDNA came from 5'RACE template switching, which added a universal primer site and UMIs. MiXCR was run by TCRdb on the 5' RACE reads, yielding one entry per CDR3 protein. The repertoire holds hundreds of thousands of distinct CDR3 sequences, with 8% to 10% as singletons. The sample belongs to a study of T cells after yellow fever vaccination. CDR1 ENHRY and CDR2 SYGVKD come from the germline V gene. The CDR3 contains 13 residues. V dropped 6 bases and J dropped 1 base, with 9 bases sitting between them. Study-wide points: Abundant bulk-population clonotypes could contaminate the FACS-sorted repertoires. A faster peak, day 5 versus 15, was reached by the weaker secondary response. Clones that expanded after primary vaccination mostly reappeared after the booster (roughly 96% CD4, approximately 89% CD8).

This chain joins TRBV10-3 and TRBJ1-1; a possible D gene is TRBD1 (5 bases). The sequence was obtained from a man aged 18 to 30 who received the YFV17D yellow fever vaccine. The sample here was PBMCs, taken on the day of the first yellow fever vaccination. CDR3 in amino acids: CAIRPTGNTEAFF. Here the CDR3 DNA reads TGTGCCATCAGGCCCACAGGGAACACTGAAGCTTTCTTT.